Shown below are 5 T cell receptor beta chains from a single sample sequenced in a study of molecular identifiers for immune sequencing clone quantification. TCRdb reprocessed the PCR reads via MiXCR and lists one record per CDR3 protein. Altogether around 480,000 distinct CDR3 sequences are present, approximately 25% being singletons, with the ten largest covering 0.7% to 0.9%. The sequencing sample was made of naive CD8+ T cells from blood, with Jurkat cell RNA spiked in. Subset of the sample: FACS-sorted CD8+CD4-CCR7+CD45RA+ naive T cells. These receptor sequences come from a human donor in good health. Some libraries in this study had Jurkat cell RNA spiked in.

Regarding this clonotype: At one of its ends the junction is not consistent with the germline gene, which may arise from a read error. The chain is built from TRBV4-1 and TRBJ2-1, with TRBD2 matching 8 bases. CDR3 length: 16 residues. Germline CDR1 and CDR2: MGHRA and YSYEKL. This CDR3 is CARSQDERESYNEQFF. CDR3 sequence (DNA): TGCGCCCGCAGCCAAGATGAGCGGGAGAGCTACAATGAGCAGTTCTTC.

This clonotype has at least ten counts. The rearrangement joins TRBV2 to TRBJ2-5; unclear D gene. Trimming removed 4 bases at V and 1 base at J, with 10 bases between. Germline V gene lookup returns CDR1 SNHLY and CDR2 FYNNEI. The CDR3 spans 14 residues. CDR3 amino acids: CASSVGIFQETQYF. CDR3 DNA sequence: TGTGCCAGCAGTGTAGGGATCTTCCAAGAGACCCAGTACTTC.

This chain uses TRBV6-2 or TRBV6-3 with TRBJ2-7, with D possibly matching TRBD2 (6 bases). The germline V gene encodes CDR1 MNHEY and CDR2 SVGEGT. CDR3 length: 13 amino acids. The ends were cut back, 7 bases at V and 2 bases at J, with 12 bases in the middle. The CDR3 region is CASTGGGTYEQYF. The CDR3 coding sequence is TGTGCCAGCACCGGGGGAGGTACCTACGAGCAGTACTTC.

This clonotype was detected a few times. The V gene is TRBV12-3 or TRBV12-4, the J gene TRBJ1-2, with D unresolved. V lost 3 bases and J 6 bases, leaving 11 bases between the germline ends. The CDR3 contains 13 residues. Here the CDR3 DNA reads TGTGCCAGCAGTTTCGAGGGAGAGGATGGCTACACCTTC. Translated: CASSFEGEDGYTF.

A word on this clonotype: This may be a read error, as it is one base from a much larger clone. The V gene is TRBV5-3, the J gene TRBJ2-3; TRBD1 matches 8 bases. TRBV5-3 carries the ORF label, with uncertain function. This CDR3 has 19 amino acids. Here the CDR3 DNA reads TGTGCCAGCAGCTTGGGGGGCGCAGGGGGCGCTTATCTAACAGATACGCAGTATTTT. This translates into CASSLGGAGGAYLTDTQYF.